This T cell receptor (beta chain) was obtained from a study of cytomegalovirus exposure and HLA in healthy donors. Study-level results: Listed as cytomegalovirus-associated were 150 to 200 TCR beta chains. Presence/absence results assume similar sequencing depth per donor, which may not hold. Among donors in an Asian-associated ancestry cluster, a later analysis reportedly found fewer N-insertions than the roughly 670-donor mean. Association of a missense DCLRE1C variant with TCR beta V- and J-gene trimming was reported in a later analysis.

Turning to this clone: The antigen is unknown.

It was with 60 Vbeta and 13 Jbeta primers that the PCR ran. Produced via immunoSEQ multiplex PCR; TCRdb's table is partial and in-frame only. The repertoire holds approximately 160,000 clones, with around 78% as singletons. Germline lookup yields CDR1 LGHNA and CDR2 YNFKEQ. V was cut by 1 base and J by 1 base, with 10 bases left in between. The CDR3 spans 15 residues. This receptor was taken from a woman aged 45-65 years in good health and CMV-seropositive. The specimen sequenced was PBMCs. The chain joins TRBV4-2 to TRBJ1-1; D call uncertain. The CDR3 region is CASSQAFGGNTEAFF. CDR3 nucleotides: TGTGCCAGCAGCCAAGCATTCGGTGGGAACACTGAAGCTTTCTTT.